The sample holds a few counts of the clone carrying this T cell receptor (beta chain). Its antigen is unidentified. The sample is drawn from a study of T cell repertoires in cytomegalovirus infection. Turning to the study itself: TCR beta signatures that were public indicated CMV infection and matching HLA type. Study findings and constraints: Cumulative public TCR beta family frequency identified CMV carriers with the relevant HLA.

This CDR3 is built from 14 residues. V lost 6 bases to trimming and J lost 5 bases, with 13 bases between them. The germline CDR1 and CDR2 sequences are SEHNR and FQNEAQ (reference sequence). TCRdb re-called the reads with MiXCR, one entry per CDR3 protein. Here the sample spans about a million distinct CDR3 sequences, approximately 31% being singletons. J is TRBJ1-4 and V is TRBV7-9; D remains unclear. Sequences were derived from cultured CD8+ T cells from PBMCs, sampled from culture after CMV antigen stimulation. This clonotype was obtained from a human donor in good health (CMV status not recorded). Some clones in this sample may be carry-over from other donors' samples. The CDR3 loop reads CASREYGGNEKLFF. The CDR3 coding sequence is TGTGCCAGCAGAGAGTACGGAGGCAATGAAAAACTGTTTTTT.